The clone carrying this T cell receptor (beta chain) was observed many times. Antigen unknown. The sequence runs out 3 residues before the end of the CDR3; the remainder is reconstructed from the germline J gene. The data were obtained in a study of T cell clonality in common variable immunodeficiency. Sequencing used immunoSEQ multiplex PCR; TCRdb keeps in-frame clones, though not all of them. The table lists tens of thousands of clones, with no singletons. The CDR3 totals 13 residues. Germline lookup yields CDR1 SGHDT and CDR2 YYEEEE. V lost 4 bases and J lost 4; bases outside the gene matches: 5. Study-level findings and limits: Reportedly, TCR beta sequences from common variable immunodeficiency showed fewer deletions and N-nucleotide insertions.

Blood samples were heparinized, 5 to 8 ml per donor. The chain has TRBV5-6 and TRBJ2-7; TRBD1 matches 7 bases. The sequenced sample consisted of peripheral blood mononuclear cells. The source of this sequence is a person aged 18 to 75 in good health. The CDR3 spells CASSPTGDYEQYF. The covered CDR3 bases are TGTGCCAGCAGCCCAACAGGGGATTACGAG. The full variable domain, rest sourced from reference TRBV5-6 and TRBJ2-7, is DAGVTQSPTHLIKTRGQQVTLRCSPKSGHDTVSWYQQALGQGPQFIFQYYEEEERQRGNFPDRFSGHQFPNYSSELNVNALLLGDSALYLCASSPTGDYEQYFGPGTRLTVT.